This TCR beta chain was captured in a study of OX40 agonist ivuxolimab in advanced cancers. Background on the study: An anti-OX40 (CD134) antibody with agonistic activity, ivuxolimab, was administered to patients. Every 2 weeks, ivuxolimab was infused into the patients intravenously at between 0.01 and 10 mg/kg. Patients in dose escalation had liver, melanoma, kidney or head and neck cancers.

CDR1 is SQVTM and CDR2 is ANQGSEA in the germline V gene. Trimming cost V 3 bases and J 5 bases; bases outside gene matches: 3. The CDR3 length is 12 residues. TCRdb keeps only in-frame clones here, not all; method: immunoSEQ multiplex PCR. The sample lists 55,000 to 70,000 clones, roughly 84% occurring once. The TCR originated in an adult with an advanced solid tumor such as melanoma, head and neck, liver or kidney cancer. The sample here was CD4+ or CD8+ T cells sorted from blood, taken in a trial of the OX40 agonist ivuxolimab. The chain uses TRBV29-1 and TRBJ2-5; 7 bases line up with TRBD2. The CDR3 sequence is CSVEREGETQYF. The DNA of the CDR3 is TGCAGCGTTGAGAGGGAGGGCGAGACCCAGTACTTC.